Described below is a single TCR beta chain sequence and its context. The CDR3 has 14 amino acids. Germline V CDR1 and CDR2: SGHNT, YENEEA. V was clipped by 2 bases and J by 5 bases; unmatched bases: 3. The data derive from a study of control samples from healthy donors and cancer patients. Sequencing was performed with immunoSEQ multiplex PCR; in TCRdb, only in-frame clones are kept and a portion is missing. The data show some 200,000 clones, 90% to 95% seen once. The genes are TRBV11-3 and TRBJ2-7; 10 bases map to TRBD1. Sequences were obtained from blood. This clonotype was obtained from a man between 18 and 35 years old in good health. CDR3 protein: CASSLIGTGDEQYF. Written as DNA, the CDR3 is TGTGCCAGCAGCTTAATTGGGACAGGGGACGAGCAGTACTTC.